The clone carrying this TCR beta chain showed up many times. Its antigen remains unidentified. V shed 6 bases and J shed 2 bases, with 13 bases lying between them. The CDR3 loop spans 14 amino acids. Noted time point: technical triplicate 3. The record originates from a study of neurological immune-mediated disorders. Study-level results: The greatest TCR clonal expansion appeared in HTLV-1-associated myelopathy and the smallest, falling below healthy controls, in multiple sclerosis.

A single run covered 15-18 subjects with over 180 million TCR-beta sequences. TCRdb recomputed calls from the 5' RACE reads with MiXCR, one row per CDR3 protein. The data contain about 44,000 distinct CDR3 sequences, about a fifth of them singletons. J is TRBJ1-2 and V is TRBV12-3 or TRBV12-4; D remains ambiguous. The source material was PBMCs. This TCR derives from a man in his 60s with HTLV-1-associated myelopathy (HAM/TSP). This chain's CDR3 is CASSPSGQNYGYTF. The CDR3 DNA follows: TGTGCCAGCAGCCCTTCGGGCCAAAACTATGGCTACACCTTC.